This is a list of T cell receptor beta chains from one sample in a study of blood T cell repertoires in COVID-19. The repertoire was sequenced with immunoSEQ multiplex PCR; TCRdb's copy has only in-frame clones and lacks some. The table has around 220,000 clones, 85% to 90% seen once; the top ten hold roughly 14%. Sample: PBMCs or T cells enriched from blood (not recorded which). The receptors were sampled from a woman in her fifties or sixties with acute COVID-19. CDR3s include the opening cysteine and the closing phenylalanine or tryptophan. Fields, in order: D gene, J gene, V gene, clone size, CDR3 DNA, CDR3 protein. D genes are given only for firm matches. A clone size is listed for some rows: how often the clone was seen (once, few, many), or a class if it is expanded.

d_call: .; j_call: TRBJ2-7; v_call: TRBV28; clone_size: .; cdr3_nt: TGTGCCAGCAGTCCGCGGGTAGCGTCCCTCTACGAGCAGTACTTC; cdr3_aa: CASSPRVASLYEQYF
d_call: .; j_call: TRBJ1-5; v_call: TRBV19; clone_size: .; cdr3_nt: TGTGCCAGTAGTAGATCGGGACACTCGGGGCAGCCCCAGCATTTT; cdr3_aa: CASSRSGHSGQPQHF
d_call: .; j_call: TRBJ1-3; v_call: TRBV14; clone_size: .; cdr3_nt: TGTGCCAGCAGCCAAGCAGTTGGAGGCACCATATATTTT; cdr3_aa: CASSQAVGGTIYF
d_call: TRBD1; j_call: TRBJ1-2; v_call: TRBV30; clone_size: .; cdr3_nt: TGTGCCTGGAGTGGGGACAGGGTAAAAGGCTACACCTTC; cdr3_aa: CAWSGDRVKGYTF
d_call: TRBD1; j_call: TRBJ2-2; v_call: TRBV7-2; clone_size: .; cdr3_nt: TGTGCCAGCAGCTTAGCTCCGGGACAGGGGACCACCGGGGAGCTGTTTTTT; cdr3_aa: CASSLAPGQGTTGELFF
d_call: .; j_call: TRBJ2-7; v_call: TRBV4-1; clone_size: .; cdr3_nt: TGCGCCAGCAGCCAAGGGTTGCAACAGACCTACGAGCAGTACTTC; cdr3_aa: CASSQGLQQTYEQYF
d_call: TRBD2; j_call: TRBJ2-1; v_call: TRBV27; clone_size: .; cdr3_nt: TGTGCCAGCGGGAGGGGAATTTACAATGAGCAGTTCTTC; cdr3_aa: CASGRGIYNEQFF
d_call: .; j_call: TRBJ1-1; v_call: TRBV12-5; clone_size: .; cdr3_nt: TGTGCTAGTGGTTTGGTACTGGCCGGGTTAACTGAAGCTTTCTTT; cdr3_aa: CASGLVLAGLTEAFF
d_call: TRBD2; j_call: TRBJ2-1; v_call: TRBV30; clone_size: .; cdr3_nt: TGTGCCTGGACAACTAGCGGGAGTGAAAATGAGCAGTTCTTC; cdr3_aa: CAWTTSGSENEQFF
d_call: TRBD2; j_call: TRBJ2-1; v_call: TRBV19; clone_size: .; cdr3_nt: TGTGCCAGTAGTATTGAAACCGCTAGCGGGATCCTCTACAATGAGCAGTTCTTC; cdr3_aa: CASSIETASGILYNEQFF
d_call: TRBD1; j_call: TRBJ1-3; v_call: TRBV7-2; clone_size: .; cdr3_nt: TGTGCCAGCAGCTTCACCGGGACAGTTTTCTCTGGAAACACCATATATTTT; cdr3_aa: CASSFTGTVFSGNTIYF
d_call: TRBD2; j_call: TRBJ2-7; v_call: TRBV4-2; clone_size: .; cdr3_nt: TGTGCCAGCAGCCAAGAGGGACTAGCGGGAGGGGTATACGAGCAGTACTTC; cdr3_aa: CASSQEGLAGGVYEQYF
d_call: .; j_call: TRBJ2-1; v_call: TRBV29-1; clone_size: .; cdr3_nt: TGCAGCGCGACTGACAGGGTGGAGGGCAATGAGCAGTTCTTC; cdr3_aa: CSATDRVEGNEQFF
d_call: TRBD1; j_call: TRBJ1-3; v_call: TRBV19; clone_size: .; cdr3_nt: TGTGCCAGTAGTCTCTCGGGACAGGCGTACTCTGGAAACACCATATATTTT; cdr3_aa: CASSLSGQAYSGNTIYF
d_call: .; j_call: TRBJ1-5; v_call: TRBV19; clone_size: .; cdr3_nt: TGTGCCAGTAGGGGGCAGGGTTATAGCAATCAGCCCCAGCATTTT; cdr3_aa: CASRGQGYSNQPQHF
d_call: TRBD1; j_call: TRBJ1-5; v_call: TRBV30; clone_size: .; cdr3_nt: TGTGCCTGGAGCCCGAGGACAGGGCGACGGCAGCCCCAGCATTTT; cdr3_aa: CAWSPRTGRRQPQHF
d_call: .; j_call: TRBJ2-2; v_call: TRBV3-1/TRBV3-2; clone_size: .; cdr3_nt: TGTGCCAGCAGCCGGGGCACAGCGAACACCGGGGAGCTGTTTTTT; cdr3_aa: CASSRGTANTGELFF
d_call: TRBD1; j_call: TRBJ1-2; v_call: TRBV29-1; clone_size: .; cdr3_nt: TGCAGCGTCCTCGGACAGGTGGAGGGCTACACCTTC; cdr3_aa: CSVLGQVEGYTF
d_call: .; j_call: TRBJ2-3; v_call: TRBV7-2; clone_size: once; cdr3_nt: TGTGCCAGCAGCTTACTGCGGGGCACAGATACGCAGTATTTT; cdr3_aa: CASSLLRGTDTQYF
d_call: .; j_call: TRBJ1-6; v_call: TRBV28; clone_size: .; cdr3_nt: TGTGCCAGCAGGGCAGGGCATAATTCACCCCTCCACTTT; cdr3_aa: CASRAGHNSPLHF
d_call: .; j_call: TRBJ2-7; v_call: TRBV7-2; clone_size: .; cdr3_nt: TGTGCCAGCAGCTTAGTCCAGGGTGACTACGAGCAGTACTTC; cdr3_aa: CASSLVQGDYEQYF
d_call: .; j_call: TRBJ2-5; v_call: TRBV15; clone_size: .; cdr3_nt: TGTGCCACCAATCCTGTGTACCAAGAGACCCAGTACTTC; cdr3_aa: CATNPVYQETQYF
d_call: TRBD2; j_call: TRBJ2-3; v_call: TRBV10-3; clone_size: .; cdr3_nt: TGTGCCATCAGGACTAGCGGGCCATCTAGCACAGATACGCAGTATTTT; cdr3_aa: CAIRTSGPSSTDTQYF
d_call: .; j_call: TRBJ1-2; v_call: TRBV11-3; clone_size: .; cdr3_nt: TGTGCCAGCAGCTCTCGGACAGTCTTCTTCTATGGCTACACCTTC; cdr3_aa: CASSSRTVFFYGYTF
d_call: TRBD2; j_call: TRBJ2-1; v_call: TRBV7-7; clone_size: .; cdr3_nt: TGTGCCAGCAGCTTAGTTACTAGCGGGAGCAATGAGCAGTTCTTC; cdr3_aa: CASSLVTSGSNEQFF
d_call: TRBD1; j_call: TRBJ2-1; v_call: TRBV9; clone_size: .; cdr3_nt: TGTGCCAGCAGACCAGGACAGGTTTCTGGGAATGAGCAGTTCTTC; cdr3_aa: CASRPGQVSGNEQFF
d_call: TRBD2; j_call: TRBJ2-1; v_call: TRBV7-7; clone_size: .; cdr3_nt: TGTGCCAGCAGCCCCGGATTAGCGGGAGGGTATGAGCAGTTCTTC; cdr3_aa: CASSPGLAGGYEQFF
d_call: TRBD2; j_call: TRBJ2-1; v_call: TRBV18; clone_size: .; cdr3_nt: TGTGCCAGCTCACTTGCATTACTAGCGGGAGGGCTTAATGAGCAGTTCTTC; cdr3_aa: CASSLALLAGGLNEQFF
d_call: .; j_call: TRBJ2-3; v_call: TRBV7-2; clone_size: .; cdr3_nt: TGTGCCAGCAGCTACCAAAAGGGGGGGGTGGATACGCAGTATTTT; cdr3_aa: CASSYQKGGVDTQYF
d_call: TRBD2; j_call: TRBJ2-1; v_call: TRBV18; clone_size: .; cdr3_nt: TGTGCCAGCTCACTAACTAGCGGGAGGGCAAACTCCTACAATGAGCAGTTCTTC; cdr3_aa: CASSLTSGRANSYNEQFF
d_call: TRBD1; j_call: TRBJ2-3; v_call: TRBV9; clone_size: .; cdr3_nt: TGTGCCAGCAGCCGACGTCCGGGACAGTCCACAGATACGCAGTATTTT; cdr3_aa: CASSRRPGQSTDTQYF
d_call: .; j_call: TRBJ2-3; v_call: TRBV7-3; clone_size: once; cdr3_nt: TGTGCCAGCAGCTTAATAGCTAGCACAGATACGCAGTATTTT; cdr3_aa: CASSLIASTDTQYF